One and the same sample provided the 11 T cell receptor beta chains below, sequenced in a study of a mutant IDH1 vaccine in newly diagnosed glioma. Time point indicated: week 23, last vaccination. Every vaccine dose comprised 300 ug of mutant IDH1 20-mer peptide plus topical imiquimod. Their specific antigens are unknown. Repertoires were generated with immunoSEQ multiplex PCR, while TCRdb's copy carries only in-frame clones and drops some. The sample holds around 80,000 clones, more than 80% seen once. Specimen: PBMCs, collected from a glioma patient whose treatment included an IDH1 peptide vaccine. The receptors originated from a woman aged 45-60 years with glioma.

The genes are TRBV6-1 and TRBJ2-3; D gene uncertain. Germline CDR1 is MNHNS and CDR2 is SASEGT. The CDR3 runs 15 residues. Trimming shortened V by 3 bases and J by 1 base, and 11 bases separated the two germline ends. CDR3 DNA sequence: TGTGCCAGCAGTGATGGAGCAGGCCGCACAGATACGCAGTATTTT. It is translated as CASSDGAGRTDTQYF.

The V and J genes are TRBV7-2 and TRBJ2-7, with D unclear. The CDR3 extends over 11 amino acids. Germline CDR1 reads SGHTA; CDR2 reads FQGNSA. Trimming stripped 2 bases from V and 5 bases from J, with 4 bases between. This CDR3 reads CASSLYHEQYF. CDR3 coding DNA: TGTGCCAGCAGCTTATATCACGAGCAGTACTTC.

This chain uses TRBV5-5 with TRBJ1-1; the D is unclear. Trimming took off 4 bases at V and 1 base at J, with 11 bases between the two ends. The CDR3 extends over 14 amino acids. Germline CDR1 SGHKS, CDR2 YYEKEE (reference sequence). CDR3 sequence: CASSQDLANTEAFF. CDR3 DNA: TGTGCCAGCAGCCAAGATTTAGCGAACACTGAAGCTTTCTTT. Full variable domain (outside the CDR3, taken from reference TRBV5-5 and TRBJ1-1): DAGVTQSPTHLIKTRGQQVTLRCSPISGHKSVSWYQQVLGQGPQFIFQYYEKEERGRGNFPDRFSARQFPNYSSELNVNALLLGDSALYLCASSQDLANTEAFFGQGTRLTVV.

V gene TRBV4-2 combines with J gene TRBJ2-6; no definite D call. Deletions cut 2 bases from V and 1 base from J, with 6 bases between. The CDR3 is 15 amino acids. CDR1 and CDR2 (germline): LGHNA, YNFKEQ. The CDR3 DNA is TGTGCCAGCAGCCAACAACCGTCTGGGGCCAACGTCCTGACTTTC. The encoded protein is CASSQQPSGANVLTF.

The rearrangement links TRBV27 to TRBJ1-1, with D perhaps matching TRBD1 (5 bases). Trimming cost V 2 bases and J 1 base, with 14 bases left between them. The CDR3 is 16 amino acids. Germline CDR1 MNHEY, CDR2 SMNVEV (reference sequence). The CDR3 protein is CASSLVAGAQNTEAFF. CDR3 sequence (DNA): TGTGCCAGCAGTTTAGTAGCCGGGGCACAGAACACTGAAGCTTTCTTT.

The chain links TRBV19 to TRBJ2-3; D not resolved. This CDR3 is 13 amino acids long. The V gene lost 5 bases and the J gene lost 4 bases, with 10 bases spanning the gap. In germline, CDR1 is LNHDA, CDR2 SQIVND (reference sequence). The CDR3 is CASSWQGSDTQYF. DNA for the CDR3: TGTGCCAGTAGTTGGCAAGGCTCAGATACGCAGTATTTT. The full variable domain, its missing parts supplied by reference TRBV19 and TRBJ2-3, is DGGITQSPKYLFRKEGQNVTLSCEQNLNHDAMYWYRQDPGQGLRLIYYSQIVNDFQKGDIAEGYSVSREKKESFPLTVTSAQKNPTAFYLCASSWQGSDTQYFGPGTRLTVL.

The chain combines TRBV15 with TRBJ1-3, with unresolved D. Germline assignment: CDR1 LNHNV and CDR2 YYDKDF (reference sequence). V was trimmed by 0 bases and J by 2 bases, leaving 8 bases between them. The CDR3 is 15 amino acids. The CDR3 nucleotides read TGTGCCACCAGCAGAGATGCGGTTGCTGGAAACACCATATATTTT. Protein: CATSRDAVAGNTIYF. Drawing the rest from reference TRBV15 and TRBJ1-3, the complete variable domain is DAMVIQNPRYQVTQFGKPVTLSCSQTLNHNVMYWYQQKSSQAPKLLFHYYDKDFNNEADTPDNFQSRRPNTSFCFLDIRSPGLGDTAMYLCATSRDAVAGNTIYFGEGSWLTVV.

The CDR3 sequence is CASSEHENTEAFF. The CDR3 DNA is TGTGCCAGCTCGGAACATGAGAACACTGAAGCTTTCTTT. The V gene is TRBV18, the J gene TRBJ1-1; D not resolved. With 6 bases removed from V and 1 base from J, the gap between germline ends came to 9 bases. The CDR3 runs to 13 residues. Germline-derived CDR1 and CDR2 are KGHSH and LQKENI.

V gene TRBV28 combines with J gene TRBJ1-1, with no clear D. Germline CDR1 MDHEN, CDR2 SYDVKM. Trimming took off 3 bases at V and 7 bases at J, with 9 bases between the two ends. The CDR3 contains 12 residues. The CDR3 loop is CASSFSLSEAFF. The CDR3 DNA sequence: TGTGCCAGCAGTTTCTCCCTAAGTGAAGCTTTCTTT.

This chain links TRBV5-4 with TRBJ2-7; tentatively, D is TRBD1 (6 bases). The V end lost 3 bases, the J end lost 2 bases, and 12 bases lay between the germline ends. CDR3 length: 14 amino acids. Per germline, CDR1 SGHNT and CDR2 YYREEE (reference sequence). This chain's CDR3 is CASSSYRVPYEQYF. CDR3 nucleotide sequence: TGTGCCAGCAGCTCCTACAGGGTACCCTACGAGCAGTACTTC. The full variable domain, with the rest looked up from reference TRBV5-4 and TRBJ2-7, is ETGVTQSPTHLIKTRGQQVTLRCSSQSGHNTVSWYQQALGQGPQFIFQYYREEENGRGNFPPRFSGLQFPNYSSELNVNALELDDSALYLCASSSYRVPYEQYFGPGTRLTVT.

The V and J genes are TRBV7-2 and TRBJ1-2; TRBD1 aligns across 7 bases. CDR3 length: 14 residues. Germline V gives CDR1 SGHTA, CDR2 FQGNSA. V was clipped by 2 bases and J by 2 bases; unmatched bases: 2. The CDR3 DNA reads TGTGCCAGCAGCTTAAAGGGACAGAACTATGGCTACACCTTC. Residues: CASSLKGQNYGYTF. Full variable domain (outside the CDR3, taken from reference TRBV7-2 and TRBJ1-2): GAGVSQSPSNKVTEKGKDVELRCDPISGHTALYWYRQSLGQGLEFLIYFQGNSAPDKSGLPSDRFSAERTGGSVSTLTIQRTQQEDSAVYLCASSLKGQNYGYTFGSGTRLTVV.